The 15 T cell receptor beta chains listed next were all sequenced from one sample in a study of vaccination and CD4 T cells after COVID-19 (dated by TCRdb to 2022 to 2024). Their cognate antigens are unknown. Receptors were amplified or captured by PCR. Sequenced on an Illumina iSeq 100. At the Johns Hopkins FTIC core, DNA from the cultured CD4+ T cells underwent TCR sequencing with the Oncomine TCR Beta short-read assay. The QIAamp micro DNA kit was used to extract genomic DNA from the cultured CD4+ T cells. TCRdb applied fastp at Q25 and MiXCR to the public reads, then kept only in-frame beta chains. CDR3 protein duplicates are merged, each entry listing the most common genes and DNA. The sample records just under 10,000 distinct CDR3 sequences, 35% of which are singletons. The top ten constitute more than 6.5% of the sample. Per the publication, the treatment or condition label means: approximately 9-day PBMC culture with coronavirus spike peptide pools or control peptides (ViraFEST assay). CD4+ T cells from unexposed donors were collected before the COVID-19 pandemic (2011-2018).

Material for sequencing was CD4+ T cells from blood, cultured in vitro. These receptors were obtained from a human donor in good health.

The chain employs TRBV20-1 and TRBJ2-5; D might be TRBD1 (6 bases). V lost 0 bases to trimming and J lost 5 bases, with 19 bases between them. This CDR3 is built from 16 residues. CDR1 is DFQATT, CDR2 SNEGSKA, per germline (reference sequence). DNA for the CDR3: TGCAGTGCTAGAGATGGTTGGCGGACAGCGGCGGAGACCCAGTACTTC. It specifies CSARDGWRTAAETQYF.

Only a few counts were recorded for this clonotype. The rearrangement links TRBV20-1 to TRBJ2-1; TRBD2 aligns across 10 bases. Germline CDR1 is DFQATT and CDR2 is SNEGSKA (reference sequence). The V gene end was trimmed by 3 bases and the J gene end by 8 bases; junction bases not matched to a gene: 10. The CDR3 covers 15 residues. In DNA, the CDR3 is TGCAGTGCTAGTGGGAGAGCGGGAGGGCGGGATGAGCAGTTCTTC. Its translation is CSASGRAGGRDEQFF.

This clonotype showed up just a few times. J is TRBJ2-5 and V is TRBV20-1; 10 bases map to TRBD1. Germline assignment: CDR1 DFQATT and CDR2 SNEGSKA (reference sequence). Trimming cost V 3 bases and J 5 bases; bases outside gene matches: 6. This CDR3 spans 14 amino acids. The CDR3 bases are TGCAGTGCTAGTGGGACAGGGGTGGGTGAGACCCAGTACTTC. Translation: CSASGTGVGETQYF.

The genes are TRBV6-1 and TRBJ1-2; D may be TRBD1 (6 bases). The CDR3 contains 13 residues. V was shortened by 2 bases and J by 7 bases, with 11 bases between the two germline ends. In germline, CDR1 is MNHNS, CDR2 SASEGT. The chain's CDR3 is CASSELGGSGYTF. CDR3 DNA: TGTGCCAGCAGTGAATTGGGGGGCAGTGGCTACACCTTC.

The CDR3 is CASSSRLAGDQETQYF. The CDR3 DNA sequence: TGTGCCAGCAGTTCCCGACTAGCGGGGGACCAAGAGACCCAGTACTTC. V usage is TRBV27 and J usage is TRBJ2-5; 12 bases map to TRBD2. Germline V lookup: CDR1 MNHEY, CDR2 SMNVEV (reference sequence). The CDR3 sequence is 16 residues long. The trim removed 4 bases at V and 0 bases at J, leaving 3 bases unmatched.

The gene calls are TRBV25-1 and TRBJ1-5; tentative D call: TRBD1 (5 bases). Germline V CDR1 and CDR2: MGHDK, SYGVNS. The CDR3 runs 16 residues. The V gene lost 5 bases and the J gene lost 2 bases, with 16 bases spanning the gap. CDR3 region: CASSPRGNRGNQPQHF. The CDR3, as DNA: TGTGCCAGCAGTCCAAGGGGAAATCGCGGCAATCAGCCCCAGCATTTT.

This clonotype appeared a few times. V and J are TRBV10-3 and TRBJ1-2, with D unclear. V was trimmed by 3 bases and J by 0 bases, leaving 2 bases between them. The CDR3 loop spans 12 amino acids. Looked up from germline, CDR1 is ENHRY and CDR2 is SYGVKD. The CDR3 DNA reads TGTGCCATCAGTGACTCTAACTATGGCTACACCTTC. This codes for CAISDSNYGYTF.

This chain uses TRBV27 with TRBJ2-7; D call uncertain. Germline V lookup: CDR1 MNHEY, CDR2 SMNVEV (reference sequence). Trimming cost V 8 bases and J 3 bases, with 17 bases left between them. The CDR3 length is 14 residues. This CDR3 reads CASALDAAYYEQYF. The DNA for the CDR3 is TGTGCCAGCGCACTGGACGCAGCTTACTACGAGCAGTACTTC.

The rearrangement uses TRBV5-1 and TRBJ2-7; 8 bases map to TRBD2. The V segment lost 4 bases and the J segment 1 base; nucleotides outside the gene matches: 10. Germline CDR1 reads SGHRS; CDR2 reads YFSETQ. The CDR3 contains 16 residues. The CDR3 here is CASSPETGGWSYEQYF. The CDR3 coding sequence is TGCGCCAGCAGCCCAGAAACGGGAGGGTGGTCCTACGAGCAGTACTTC.

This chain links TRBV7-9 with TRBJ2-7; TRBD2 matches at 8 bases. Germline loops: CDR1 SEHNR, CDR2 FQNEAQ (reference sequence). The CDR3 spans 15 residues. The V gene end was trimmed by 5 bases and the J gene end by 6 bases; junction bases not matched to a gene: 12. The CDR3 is CASSQRSGGEGEQYF. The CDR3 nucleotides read TGTGCCAGCAGCCAACGCTCCGGGGGGGAGGGCGAGCAGTACTTC.

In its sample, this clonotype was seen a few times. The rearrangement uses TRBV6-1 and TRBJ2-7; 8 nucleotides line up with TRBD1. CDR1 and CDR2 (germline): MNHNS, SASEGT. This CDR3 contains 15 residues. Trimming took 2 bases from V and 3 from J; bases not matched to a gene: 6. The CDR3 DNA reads TGTGCCAGCAGTGAACCCGGGACAGGAGGCTACGAGCAGTACTTC. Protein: CASSEPGTGGYEQYF.

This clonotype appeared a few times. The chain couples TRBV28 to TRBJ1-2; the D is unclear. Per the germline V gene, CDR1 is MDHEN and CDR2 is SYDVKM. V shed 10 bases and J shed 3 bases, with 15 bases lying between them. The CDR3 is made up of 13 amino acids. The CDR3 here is CATRGPGYYGYTF. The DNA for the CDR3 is TGTGCCACTAGAGGACCGGGGTACTATGGCTACACCTTC.

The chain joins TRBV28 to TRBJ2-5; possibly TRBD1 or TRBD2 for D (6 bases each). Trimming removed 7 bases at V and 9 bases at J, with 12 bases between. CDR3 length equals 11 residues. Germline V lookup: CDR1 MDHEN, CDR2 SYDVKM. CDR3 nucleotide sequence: TGTGCCAGCACTCTTAGGGGGGCCCAGTACTTC. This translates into CASTLRGAQYF.

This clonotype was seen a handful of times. The CDR3 sequence is CSASGWTSGKSTDTQYF. In DNA, the CDR3 is TGCAGTGCTAGTGGGTGGACTAGCGGGAAGAGCACAGATACGCAGTATTTT. The chain employs TRBV20-1 and TRBJ2-3, with 12 bases that match TRBD2. The germline CDR1 and CDR2 sequences are DFQATT and SNEGSKA (reference sequence). The CDR3 runs to 17 residues. V lost 3 bases, J lost 0 bases, and 7 bases stayed unmatched.

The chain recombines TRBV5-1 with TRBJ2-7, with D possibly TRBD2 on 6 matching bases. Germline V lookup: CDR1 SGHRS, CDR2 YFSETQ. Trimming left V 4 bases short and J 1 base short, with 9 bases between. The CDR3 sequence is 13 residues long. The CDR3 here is CASSIGLSYEQYF. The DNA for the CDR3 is TGCGCCAGCAGCATCGGACTATCCTACGAGCAGTACTTC.